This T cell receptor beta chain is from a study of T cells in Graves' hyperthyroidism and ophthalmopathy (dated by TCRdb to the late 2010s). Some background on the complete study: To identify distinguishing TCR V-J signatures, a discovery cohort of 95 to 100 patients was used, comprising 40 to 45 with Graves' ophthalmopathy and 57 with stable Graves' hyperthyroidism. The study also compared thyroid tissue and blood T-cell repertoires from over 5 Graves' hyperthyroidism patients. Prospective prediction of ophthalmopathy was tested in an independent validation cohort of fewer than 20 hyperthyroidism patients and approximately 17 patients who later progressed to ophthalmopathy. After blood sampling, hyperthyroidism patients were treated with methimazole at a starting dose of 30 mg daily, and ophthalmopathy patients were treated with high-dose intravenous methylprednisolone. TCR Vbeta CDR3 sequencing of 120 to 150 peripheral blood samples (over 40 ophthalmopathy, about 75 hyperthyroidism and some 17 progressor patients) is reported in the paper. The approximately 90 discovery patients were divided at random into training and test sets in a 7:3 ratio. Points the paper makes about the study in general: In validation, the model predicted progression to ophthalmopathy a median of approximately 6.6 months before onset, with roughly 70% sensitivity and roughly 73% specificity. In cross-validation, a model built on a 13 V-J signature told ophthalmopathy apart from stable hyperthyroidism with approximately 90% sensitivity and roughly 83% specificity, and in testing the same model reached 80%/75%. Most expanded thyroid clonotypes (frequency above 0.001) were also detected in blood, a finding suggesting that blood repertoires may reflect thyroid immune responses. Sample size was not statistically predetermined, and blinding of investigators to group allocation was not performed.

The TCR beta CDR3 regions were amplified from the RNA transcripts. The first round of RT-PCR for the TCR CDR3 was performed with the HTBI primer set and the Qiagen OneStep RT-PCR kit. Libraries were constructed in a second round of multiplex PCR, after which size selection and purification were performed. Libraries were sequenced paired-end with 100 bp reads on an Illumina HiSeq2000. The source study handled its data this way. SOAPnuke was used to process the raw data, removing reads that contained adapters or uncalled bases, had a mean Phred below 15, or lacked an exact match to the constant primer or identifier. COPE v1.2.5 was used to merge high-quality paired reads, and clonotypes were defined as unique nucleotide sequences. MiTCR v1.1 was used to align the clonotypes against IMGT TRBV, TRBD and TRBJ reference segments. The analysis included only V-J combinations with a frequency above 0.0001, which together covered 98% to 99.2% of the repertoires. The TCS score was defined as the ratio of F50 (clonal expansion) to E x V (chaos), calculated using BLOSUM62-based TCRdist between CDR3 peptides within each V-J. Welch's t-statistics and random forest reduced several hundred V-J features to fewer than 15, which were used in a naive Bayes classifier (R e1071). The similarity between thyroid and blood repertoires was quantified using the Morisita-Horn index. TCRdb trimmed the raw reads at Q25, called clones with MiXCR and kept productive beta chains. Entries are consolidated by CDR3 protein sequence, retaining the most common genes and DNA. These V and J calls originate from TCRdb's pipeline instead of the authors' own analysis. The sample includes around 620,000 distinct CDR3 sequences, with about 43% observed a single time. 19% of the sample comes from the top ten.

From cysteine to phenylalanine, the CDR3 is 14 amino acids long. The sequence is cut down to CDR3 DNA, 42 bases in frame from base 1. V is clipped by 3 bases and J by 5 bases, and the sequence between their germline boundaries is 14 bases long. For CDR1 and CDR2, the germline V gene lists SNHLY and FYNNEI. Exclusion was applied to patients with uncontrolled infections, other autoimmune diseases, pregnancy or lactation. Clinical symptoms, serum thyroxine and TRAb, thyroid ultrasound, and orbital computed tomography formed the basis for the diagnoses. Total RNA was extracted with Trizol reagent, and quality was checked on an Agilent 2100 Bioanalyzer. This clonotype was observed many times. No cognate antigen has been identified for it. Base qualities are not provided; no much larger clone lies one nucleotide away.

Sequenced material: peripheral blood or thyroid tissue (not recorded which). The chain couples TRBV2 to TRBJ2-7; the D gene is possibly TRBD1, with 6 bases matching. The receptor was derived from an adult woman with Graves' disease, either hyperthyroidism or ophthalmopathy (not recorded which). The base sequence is TGTGCCAGCAGTGATCTGGGGGCTGGGGACGAGCAGTACTTC. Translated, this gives CASSDLGAGDEQYF.